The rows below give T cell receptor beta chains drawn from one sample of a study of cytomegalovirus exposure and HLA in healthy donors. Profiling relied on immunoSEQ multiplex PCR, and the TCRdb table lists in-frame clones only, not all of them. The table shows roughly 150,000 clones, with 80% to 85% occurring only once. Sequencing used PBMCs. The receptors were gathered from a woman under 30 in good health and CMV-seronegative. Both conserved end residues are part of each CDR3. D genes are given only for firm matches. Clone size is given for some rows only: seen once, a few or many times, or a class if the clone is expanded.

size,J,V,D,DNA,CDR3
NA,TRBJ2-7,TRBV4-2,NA,TGTGCCAGCAGCCCGCTGAGTACAGGCCCAGAGCAGTACTTC,CASSPLSTGPEQYF
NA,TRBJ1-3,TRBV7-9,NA,TGTGCCAGCAGCTTAAACTCAGGTAGTAGCGTATATTTT,CASSLNSGSSVYF
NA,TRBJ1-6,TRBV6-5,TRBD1,TGTGCCAGCAACGGGACAGGGAAGCGGTCACCCCTCCACTTT,CASNGTGKRSPLHF
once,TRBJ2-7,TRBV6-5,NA,TGTGCCAGCACAGACCCCCTGGGGGGCGAGCAGTACTTC,CASTDPLGGEQYF
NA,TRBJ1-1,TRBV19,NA,TGTGCCAGTGCCGGACAGACGAACACTGAAGCTTTCTTT,CASAGQTNTEAFF
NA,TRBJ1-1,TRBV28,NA,TGTGCCAGCAGTTTGTATCTGGGAGTCACTGAAGCTTTCTTT,CASSLYLGVTEAFF
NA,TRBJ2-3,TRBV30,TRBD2,TGTGCCTGGACTGTAGGACTAGCGGGGGCGCGGGATACGCAGTATTTT,CAWTVGLAGARDTQYF
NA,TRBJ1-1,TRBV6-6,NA,TGTGCCAGCAGAAGACAGAACACTGAAGCTTTCTTT,CASRRQNTEAFF
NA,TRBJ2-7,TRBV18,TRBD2,TGTGCCAGCTCACCCCTAGCGGGGAGCTCCTACGAGCAGTACTTC,CASSPLAGSSYEQYF
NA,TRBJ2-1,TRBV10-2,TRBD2,TGCGCCAGCAGTGGGCCACAAACTAGCGGGGGGGCAGGAGAGCAGTTCTTC,CASSGPQTSGGAGEQFF
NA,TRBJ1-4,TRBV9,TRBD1,TGTGCCAGCAGCCACGGGACAGGGGATAATGAAAAACTGTTTTTT,CASSHGTGDNEKLFF
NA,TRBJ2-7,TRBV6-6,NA,TGTGCCAGCAGTACTGGACACCCCCCTTCCTCCTACGAGCAGTACTTC,CASSTGHPPSSYEQYF
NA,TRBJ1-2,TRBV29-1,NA,TGCAGCGTTGAAGGCAGGGGTTTGGACTATGGCTACACCTTC,CSVEGRGLDYGYTF
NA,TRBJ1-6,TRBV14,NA,TGTGCCAGCAGTGGAGACCGGGGTTCTCATTCACCCCTCCACTTT,CASSGDRGSHSPLHF
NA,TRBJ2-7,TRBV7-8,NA,TGTGCCAGTCTTTTGGACAGCATAAGGGGGAAGCAGTACTTC,CASLLDSIRGKQYF
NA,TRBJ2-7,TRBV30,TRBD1,TGTGCCTGGAGCCGGGACAGTAGCTACGAGCAGTACTTC,CAWSRDSSYEQYF
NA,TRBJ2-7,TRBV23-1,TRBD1,TGCGACGGACAGGGGAGTTGGGACGAGCAGTACTTC,CDGQGSWDEQYF
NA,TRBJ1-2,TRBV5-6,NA,TGTGCCAGCAGCTTTGGGCAGCCCGGACTTTATGGCTACACCTTC,CASSFGQPGLYGYTF
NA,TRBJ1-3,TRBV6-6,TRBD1,TGTGCCAGCAGTTTGCGGGGACAGGGAGCTGGAAACACCATATATTTT,CASSLRGQGAGNTIYF
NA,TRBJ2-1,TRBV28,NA,TGTGCCAGCAGGAGAGGTCGGATGAACAATGAGCAGTTCTTC,CASRRGRMNNEQFF
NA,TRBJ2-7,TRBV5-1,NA,TGCGCCAGCAGACCATCACCAGGGGACTCCTACGAGCAGTACTTC,CASRPSPGDSYEQYF
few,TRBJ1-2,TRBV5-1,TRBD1,TGCGCCAGCAGCTTTCCGGTGAGTCCCGGGACAGGGTTCTATGGCTACACCTTC,CASSFPVSPGTGFYGYTF
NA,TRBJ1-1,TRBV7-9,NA,TGTGCCAGCAGCTTAGGCGGGGGCTATGCTTTCTTT,CASSLGGGYAFF
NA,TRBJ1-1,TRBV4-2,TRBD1,TGTGCCAGCAGCCAAGATTTCAGGGGGCATGGGGAAGCTTTCTTT,CASSQDFRGHGEAFF
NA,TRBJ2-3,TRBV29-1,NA,TGCAGCGCGACACGAATAGATACGCAGTATTTT,CSATRIDTQYF
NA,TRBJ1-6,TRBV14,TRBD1,TGTGCCAGCAGCCAAGACGGGACAGTTTCACTCAAAACCCTCCACTTT,CASSQDGTVSLKTLHF
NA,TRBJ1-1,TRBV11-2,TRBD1,TGTGCCAGCAGCCTTAACAGGGGGAACACTGAAGCTTTCTTT,CASSLNRGNTEAFF
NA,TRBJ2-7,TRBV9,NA,TGTGCCAGCAGCGTGGAGACAGGCCTGGGCGAGCAGTACTTC,CASSVETGLGEQYF
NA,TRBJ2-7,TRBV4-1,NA,TGCGCCAGCAGCCAAGAGATTAGCTACGAGCAGTACTTC,CASSQEISYEQYF
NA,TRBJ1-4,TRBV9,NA,TGTGCCAGCAGCGTAGAGCGGAATCCTAATGAAAAACTGTTTTTT,CASSVERNPNEKLFF
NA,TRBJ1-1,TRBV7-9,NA,TGTGCCAGCAGCTTACTCCACCAGGGCACCGGCAGTGAAGCTTTCTTT,CASSLLHQGTGSEAFF
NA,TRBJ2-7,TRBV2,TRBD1,TGTGCCAGCAGGAACAACAGGGGAAAGGCCGAGCAGTACTTC,CASRNNRGKAEQYF
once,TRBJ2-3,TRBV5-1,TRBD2,TGCGCCAGCAGCTTGGGGGGTAGCGGGGGCACAGATACGCAGTATTTT,CASSLGGSGGTDTQYF